This T cell receptor (beta chain) was recovered during a study of T cell changes during pregnancy in multiple sclerosis. The CDR3 loop spans 16 amino acids. Per the germline V gene, CDR1 is SNHLY and CDR2 is FYNNEI. Trimming removed 6 bases from V and 8 bases from J; junction bases left unmatched: 14. The assay was immunoSEQ multiplex PCR, and TCRdb's table has in-frame clones only and misses some. The sample has approximately 35,000 clones, roughly 89% seen once. This sequence originates from a female donor in good health, enrolled as a control in a pregnancy study. J is TRBJ2-1 and V is TRBV2; 9 bases agree with TRBD2. The material sequenced was CD4+ T cells from peripheral blood mononuclear cells, taken after pregnancy. The CDR3 sequence is CASSPAGGRFFDEQFF. The CDR3 DNA sequence: TGTGCCAGCAGCCCCGCGGGGGGGAGGTTTTTCGATGAGCAGTTCTTC.